This TCR beta chain derives from a study of T cells in Graves' hyperthyroidism and ophthalmopathy. Whole-study results and caveats: The model foresaw ophthalmopathy a median about 6.1 months prior to onset.

Regions amplified from RNA transcripts were the TCR beta CDR3 regions. The primer set for the first-round RT-PCR of the TCR CDR3 was HTBI. TCRdb used MiXCR to reprocess the multiplex PCR reads, holding one entry per CDR3 protein. The table has roughly 640,000 distinct CDR3 sequences, roughly 16% seen once. This CDR3 is 13 amino acids long. J gave up 8 bases and V 5 bases, and 6 bases lay outside the gene matches. Points on this clonotype: Its antigen is unknown.

The study left out patients who had uncontrolled infection, other autoimmune disease, pregnancy or lactation. From under 12 ml of fresh peripheral blood, PBMCs were isolated. Sequenced sample: blood. V usage is TRBV12-3 or TRBV12-4 and J usage is TRBJ1-2, with 9 positions matching TRBD1. The sequence was collected from a woman aged 40 to 50 with Graves' ophthalmopathy. CDR3 loop: CASSTGTGSGYTF. CDR3 sequence (DNA): TGTGCCAGCAGTACCGGGACAGGGAGCGGCTACACCTTC.